The 21 T cell receptor beta chains below come from one sample, sequenced in a study of siplizumab effects on memory and regulatory T cells. The protocol was immunoSEQ multiplex PCR, while the TCRdb copy is restricted to in-frame clones and leaves out a portion. The sample consists of about 56,000 clones, about 98% of them appearing once. Sequencing was done on a sample of naive CD8+ T cells sorted from blood. The source is a human donor in good health.

The chain joins TRBV19 to TRBJ1-2; D gene ambiguous. The V end lost 6 bases, the J end lost 3 bases, and 14 bases lay between the germline ends. Germline V gene data show CDR1 as LNHDA and CDR2 as SQIVND (reference sequence). CDR3 length equals 14 residues. The CDR3 reads CASSWSGEHYGYTF. The CDR3 coding sequence is TGTGCCAGTAGCTGGTCTGGAGAACACTATGGCTACACCTTC.

The chain has TRBV11-3 and TRBJ2-3; 9 nucleotides line up with TRBD2. The CDR3 totals 16 residues. CDR1 and CDR2 from the germline V gene are SGHNT and YENEEA. Trimming took 3 bases from V and 1 from J; bases not matched to a gene: 5. The CDR3 is CASSFSAGGGTDTQYF. For the CDR3, the DNA is TGTGCCAGCAGCTTCTCCGCGGGAGGGGGCACAGATACGCAGTATTTT.

The V and J genes are TRBV28 and TRBJ2-7; D uncertain. This CDR3 has 12 amino acids. Germline CDR1 is MDHEN and CDR2 is SYDVKM. Trimming took 3 bases from V and 4 from J, leaving 7 bases between them. CDR3 DNA sequence: TGTGCCAGCAGTTTCCCAGAATACGAGCAGTACTTC. This encodes CASSFPEYEQYF.

The chain has TRBV30 and TRBJ2-1; 12 bases fit TRBD2. V was pared by 8 bases and J by 4 bases, with 3 bases of the junction left unmatched. Per the germline V gene, CDR1 is GTSNPN and CDR2 is SVGIG (reference sequence). There are 13 residues in the CDR3. CDR3 sequence reads: CAGGLAGYNEQFF. CDR3 DNA: TGTGCCGGTGGACTAGCGGGGTACAATGAGCAGTTCTTC.

The V and J genes are TRBV29-1 and TRBJ1-1, with unresolved D. V was clipped by 8 bases and J by 1 base, with 14 bases between them. The CDR3 runs 13 residues. Looked up from germline, CDR1 is SQVTM and CDR2 is ANQGSEA. The CDR3 here is CSIFVAKNTEAFF. The CDR3 DNA reads as TGCAGCATATTCGTTGCAAAGAACACTGAAGCTTTCTTT.

The V and J genes are TRBV13 and TRBJ2-1; D perhaps matches TRBD1 (5 bases). The germline V and J ends were trimmed by 5 bases and 9 bases, with 11 bases remaining between them. Looked up from germline, CDR1 is PRHDT and CDR2 is FYEKMQ (reference sequence). The CDR3 sequence is 12 residues long. The CDR3 DNA sequence: TGTGCCAGCAGCGAACAGGTCGGTGAGCAGTTCTTC. Encoded protein: CASSEQVGEQFF.

DNA of the CDR3: TGTGCCAGCATCCCGGTGGCAGATACGCAGTATTTT. Its translation: CASIPVADTQYF. The chain uses TRBV10-3 and TRBJ2-3; D is undetermined. V was shortened by 10 bases and J by 4 bases, with 12 bases between the two germline ends. The germline V gene encodes CDR1 ENHRY and CDR2 SYGVKD. The CDR3 is 12 amino acids.

This chain joins TRBV6-5 and TRBJ2-7; weak D call: TRBD1 (5 bases). Trimming left V 2 bases short and J 2 bases short, with 10 bases between. Germline V gives CDR1 MNHEY, CDR2 SVGAGI. The CDR3 loop spans 14 amino acids. Here the CDR3 DNA reads TGTGCCAGCAGTTACGGGCAGGGCGCCTACGAGCAGTACTTC. Translation: CASSYGQGAYEQYF.

CDR3 residues: CASSPSYGTKTYEQYF. In nucleotides, the CDR3 is TGTGCCAGCAGCCCGTCCTATGGGACAAAAACCTACGAGCAGTACTTC. J is TRBJ2-7 and V is TRBV7-9, with a tentative D call TRBD1 (6 bases). Trimming took off 5 bases at V and 2 bases at J, with 19 bases between the two ends. In germline, CDR1 is SEHNR, CDR2 FQNEAQ (reference sequence). The CDR3 length is 16 residues.

V is TRBV29-1 and J is TRBJ2-6; D is ambiguous. Germline V gene sequence: CDR1 SQVTM, CDR2 ANQGSEA. The CDR3 is 18 residues long. Trimming stripped 5 bases from V and 2 bases from J, with 22 bases between. CDR3 loop: CSVLGSLTTVAGANVLTF. CDR3 nucleotide sequence: TGCAGCGTTCTGGGATCTCTCACAACCGTCGCTGGGGCCAACGTCCTGACTTTC.

The genes are TRBV6-5 and TRBJ1-1; D not resolved. This CDR3 is 15 amino acids long. Trimming left V 0 bases short and J 1 base short, with 9 bases between. CDR1 and CDR2 (germline): MNHEY, SVGAGI. CDR3 bases: TGTGCCAGCAGTTACTCGTCCCAGCCGAACACTGAAGCTTTCTTT. Translating gives CASSYSSQPNTEAFF.

The rearrangement links TRBV5-1 to TRBJ2-5; tentatively, D is TRBD2 (6 bases). V was cut by 0 bases and J by 1 base, with 10 bases left in between. The CDR3 is made up of 15 amino acids. The germline CDR1 and CDR2 sequences are SGHRS and YFSETQ. The CDR3, as DNA: TGCGCCAGCAGCTTGGCCGGGGGACTCCAAGAGACCCAGTACTTC. This translates into CASSLAGGLQETQYF.

This chain joins TRBV9 and TRBJ2-6, with D unresolved. Trimming left V 1 base short and J 0 bases short, with 2 bases between. This CDR3 has 14 residues. Germline CDR1 reads SGDLS; CDR2 reads YYNGEE. The chain's CDR3 is CASSVNSGANVLTF. CDR3 sequence (DNA): TGTGCCAGCAGCGTAAACTCTGGGGCCAACGTCCTGACTTTC.

This sequence joins TRBV19 and TRBJ2-7; 8 bases line up with TRBD1. The CDR3 spans 14 residues. Per the germline V gene, CDR1 is LNHDA and CDR2 is SQIVND (reference sequence). The junction had 5 bases not matched to a gene; V was cut back by 3 bases and J by 4 bases. The CDR3 DNA reads TGTGCCAGTAGTATTCGAGACAGGGGTTACGAGCAGTACTTC. Translation gives CASSIRDRGYEQYF.

The chain has TRBV2 and TRBJ1-2, with D hard to call. The CDR3 loop spans 13 amino acids. V was trimmed by 6 bases and J by 4 bases, leaving 12 bases between them. Germline-derived CDR1 and CDR2 are SNHLY and FYNNEI. CDR3 in DNA: TGTGCCAGCAGCGCGATCGGGGTCTATGGCTACACCTTC. Translating it yields CASSAIGVYGYTF.

The rearrangement links TRBV19 to TRBJ2-7, with D perhaps TRBD1 (5 bases). The CDR3 has 12 amino acids. Germline loops: CDR1 LNHDA, CDR2 SQIVND (reference sequence). Trimming removed 4 bases from V and 5 bases from J, with 9 bases in between. CDR3 protein: CASSTWGHEQYF. DNA for the CDR3: TGTGCCAGTAGTACCTGGGGCCACGAGCAGTACTTC.

This chain joins TRBV19 and TRBJ2-5, with 8 bases fitting TRBD1. Per germline, CDR1 LNHDA and CDR2 SQIVND (reference sequence). Losses at the gene ends were 3 bases for V and 4 bases for J; bases not matched to a gene: 10. The CDR3 length is 16 residues. The CDR3 is CASSIYETGVAETQYF. Here the CDR3 DNA reads TGTGCCAGTAGTATTTACGAGACAGGGGTTGCAGAGACCCAGTACTTC. The full variable domain, in which reference TRBV19 and TRBJ2-5 provide the parts outside the CDR3, is DGGITQSPKYLFRKEGQNVTLSCEQNLNHDAMYWYRQDPGQGLRLIYYSQIVNDFQKGDIAEGYSVSREKKESFPLTVTSAQKNPTAFYLCASSIYETGVAETQYFGPGTRLLVL.

In nucleotides, the CDR3 is TGTGCCAGCAGCGCCGGGTCTTCTCTCTATGGCTACACCTTC. Its translation: CASSAGSSLYGYTF. V and J are TRBV6-1 and TRBJ1-2; D is uncertain. The CDR3 has 14 residues. Germline V lookup: CDR1 MNHNS, CDR2 SASEGT. The ends were cut back, 6 bases at V and 4 bases at J, with 15 bases in the middle.

The chain carries TRBV11-1 and TRBJ2-2, with D unresolved. CDR1 and CDR2 (germline): SGHAT, FQDESV (reference sequence). Trimming removed 1 base at V and 7 bases at J, with 4 bases between. CDR3 size: 12 residues. This CDR3 reads CASSLGSGELFF. CDR3 DNA sequence: TGTGCCAGCAGCTTAGGGAGCGGGGAGCTGTTTTTT. Variable domain in full (rest from reference TRBV11-1 and TRBJ2-2): EAEVAQSPRYKITEKSQAVAFWCDPISGHATLYWYRQILGQGPELLVQFQDESVVDDSQLPKDRFSAERLKGVDSTLKIQPAELGDSAMYLCASSLGSGELFFGEGSRLTVL.

The rearrangement links TRBV28 to TRBJ1-5; D is ambiguous. V lost 4 bases and J lost 4, with 11 bases in between. CDR1 is MDHEN and CDR2 is SYDVKM in the germline V gene. The CDR3 contains 14 residues. In nucleotides, the CDR3 is TGTGCCAGCAGTTCTCCAGACTGGAATCAGCCCCAGCATTTT. Protein product: CASSSPDWNQPQHF. Variable domain in full (rest from reference TRBV28 and TRBJ1-5): DVKVTQSSRYLVKRTGEKVFLECVQDMDHENMFWYRQDPGLGLRLIYFSYDVKMKEKGDIPEGYSVSREKKERFSLILESASTNQTSMYLCASSSPDWNQPQHFGDGTRLSIL.

V gene TRBV27 combines with J gene TRBJ1-5, with a possible D match to TRBD1 (6 bases). Trimming removed 5 bases from V and 2 bases from J, with 16 bases in between. This CDR3 comprises 16 residues. The V gene's germline CDR1 is MNHEY and CDR2 SMNVEV (reference sequence). The CDR3 sequence: CASSLKGGVGNQPQHF. The CDR3 region has the DNA TGTGCCAGCAGTCTGAAGGGGGGAGTCGGCAATCAGCCCCAGCATTTT.